The rows below give T cell receptor beta chains drawn from one sample of a study of cytomegalovirus exposure and HLA in healthy donors. TCRdb's table, derived via immunoSEQ multiplex PCR, lists solely in-frame clones and lacks some. The data show 50,000 or so clones, around 82% seen once. What was sequenced was PBMCs. Receptors were obtained from a boy younger than 18 in good health and CMV-seropositive. The CDR3 runs from the conserved cysteine through the conserved F or W. Fields, in order: D gene, clone size, V gene, J gene, CDR3 protein, CDR3 DNA. The D gene is left open where the match is weak. Expanded clones get a size class; other rows say once, few or many, or leave the size out.

>TRBD2|.|TRBV7-3|TRBJ2-3
CASSPGLAISDTQYF
TGTGCCAGCAGCCCGGGACTAGCGATTTCCGATACGCAGTATTTT
>TRBD1|.|TRBV9|TRBJ2-7
CASSVGGQGRGEQYF
TGTGCCAGCAGCGTAGGGGGACAGGGACGTGGGGAGCAGTACTTC
>.|.|TRBV6-1|TRBJ2-1
CASAGTLYNEQFF
TGTGCCAGTGCCGGGACACTTTACAATGAGCAGTTCTTC
>.|.|TRBV4-1|TRBJ1-4
CASSQDGENEKLFF
TGCGCCAGCAGCCAAGACGGGGAAAATGAAAAACTGTTTTTT
>TRBD1|.|TRBV5-1|TRBJ1-4
CASSLSRQGSSNEKLFF
TGCGCCAGCAGCTTGTCCCGACAGGGGAGTTCTAATGAAAAACTGTTTTTT
>TRBD1|.|TRBV5-1|TRBJ2-3
CASSLGTGGADTQYF
TGCGCCAGCAGCCTAGGGACAGGGGGGGCAGATACGCAGTATTTT
>TRBD1|once|TRBV5-1|TRBJ2-6
CASSFWDRASISSGANVLTF
TGCGCCAGCAGCTTTTGGGACAGGGCCTCGATATCCTCTGGGGCCAACGTCCTGACTTTC
>TRBD1|.|TRBV6-1|TRBJ2-7
CASSDVRGWDEQYF
TGTGCCAGCAGTGATGTCAGGGGGTGGGACGAGCAGTACTTC
>TRBD1|few|TRBV18|TRBJ1-2
CASSPRTGQLKGDTF
TGTGCCAGCTCGCCCAGGACAGGACAGCTAAAAGGGGATACCTTC
>.|.|TRBV10-3|TRBJ1-5
CAISERLDIDQPQHF
TGTGCCATCAGTGAAAGGTTGGACATTGATCAGCCCCAGCATTTT
>.|.|TRBV9|TRBJ2-3
CASSLIGTSTDSQYF
TGTGCCAGCAGCTTGATTGGGACAAGCACAGATTCGCAGTATTTT
>TRBD1|.|TRBV5-1|TRBJ1-6
CASSPRTGSSPLHF
TGCGCCAGCAGCCCCCGGACAGGGAGCTCACCCCTCCACTTT
>TRBD1|.|TRBV6-5|TRBJ2-7
CASSYSITGVGEQYF
TGTGCCAGCAGTTACTCGATTACAGGGGTAGGCGAGCAGTACTTC
>.|.|TRBV21-1|TRBJ2-3
CASSKGEGPAGHTQYF
TGTGCCAGCAGCAAAGGGGAGGGGCCGGCAGGGCATACGCAGTATTTT
>TRBD1|.|TRBV7-2|TRBJ1-2
CASSPGTGFYGYTF
TGTGCCAGCAGCCCAGGGACAGGGTTCTATGGCTACACCTTC
>.|.|TRBV6-5|TRBJ2-1
CASSYSTGSYNEQFF
TGTGCCAGCAGTTACTCGACAGGATCCTACAATGAGCAGTTCTTC
>TRBD2|.|TRBV5-8|TRBJ2-1
CASSGLAGSYNEQFF
TGTGCCAGCAGCGGACTAGCGGGTTCCTACAATGAGCAGTTCTTC
>.|.|TRBV12-5|TRBJ1-1
CASGLVQGWSTEAFF
TGTGCTAGTGGTTTGGTCCAGGGGTGGTCCACTGAAGCTTTCTTT
>TRBD2|.|TRBV29-1|TRBJ2-3
CSVSGGGRDTQYF
TGCAGCGTATCGGGGGGGGGCCGGGATACGCAGTATTTT
>TRBD2|.|TRBV6-4|TRBJ2-2
CATQRLAGTGELFF
TGTGCCACCCAGCGGCTAGCGGGAACCGGGGAGCTGTTTTTT
>TRBD1|.|TRBV5-1|TRBJ1-2
CASGSPGQGAKGYGYTF
TGCGCCAGCGGTTCTCCGGGACAGGGGGCGAAAGGTTATGGCTACACCTTC
>.|.|TRBV27|TRBJ2-2
CASSPGGSGELFF
TGTGCCAGCAGTCCCGGCGGGTCCGGGGAGCTGTTTTTT
>.|.|TRBV5-6|TRBJ2-1
CASSLGGPGNEQFF
TGTGCCAGCAGCTTGGGCGGGCCGGGGAATGAGCAGTTCTTC
>.|.|TRBV18|TRBJ2-5
CASFTGTQVIETQYF
TGTGCCAGCTTCACCGGAACGCAGGTTATTGAGACCCAGTACTTC
>.|.|TRBV2|TRBJ2-5
CASLGPGQETQYF
TGTGCCAGCCTAGGTCCAGGGCAGGAGACCCAGTACTTC
>.|.|TRBV7-8|TRBJ2-1
CASSSDSHNEQFF
TGTGCCAGCAGCTCCGACAGCCACAATGAGCAGTTCTTC
>.|.|TRBV4-1|TRBJ2-7
CASSLQQDQGGYEQYF
TGCGCCAGCAGCCTCCAACAGGACCAAGGTGGCTACGAGCAGTACTTC
>TRBD2|.|TRBV6-5|TRBJ2-3
CASSLSGGFTDTQYF
TGTGCCAGCAGTCTTAGCGGGGGGTTCACAGATACGCAGTATTTT
>.|.|TRBV27|TRBJ2-3
CASQGSIGDTQYF
TGTGCGTCCCAGGGCTCCATTGGAGATACGCAGTATTTT
>.|.|TRBV4-1|TRBJ1-5
CASSQEGIQPQHF
TGCGCCAGCAGCCAAGAGGGCATCCAGCCCCAGCATTTT
>.|.|TRBV7-3|TRBJ1-1
CASSLGLPGNTEAFF
TGTGCCAGCAGCTTAGGCTTGCCGGGGAACACTGAAGCTTTCTTT
>.|.|TRBV7-9|TRBJ1-3
CASSSMTDSGNTIYF
TGTGCCAGCAGTTCGATGACAGACTCTGGAAACACCATATATTTT
>TRBD2|.|TRBV7-9|TRBJ2-2
CASSLAGGSPGELFF
TGTGCCAGCAGCTTAGCCGGGGGGTCCCCCGGGGAGCTGTTTTTT
>TRBD1|.|TRBV11-2|TRBJ2-7
CASSRDRDEQYF
TGTGCCAGCAGCCGGGACAGGGACGAGCAGTACTTC